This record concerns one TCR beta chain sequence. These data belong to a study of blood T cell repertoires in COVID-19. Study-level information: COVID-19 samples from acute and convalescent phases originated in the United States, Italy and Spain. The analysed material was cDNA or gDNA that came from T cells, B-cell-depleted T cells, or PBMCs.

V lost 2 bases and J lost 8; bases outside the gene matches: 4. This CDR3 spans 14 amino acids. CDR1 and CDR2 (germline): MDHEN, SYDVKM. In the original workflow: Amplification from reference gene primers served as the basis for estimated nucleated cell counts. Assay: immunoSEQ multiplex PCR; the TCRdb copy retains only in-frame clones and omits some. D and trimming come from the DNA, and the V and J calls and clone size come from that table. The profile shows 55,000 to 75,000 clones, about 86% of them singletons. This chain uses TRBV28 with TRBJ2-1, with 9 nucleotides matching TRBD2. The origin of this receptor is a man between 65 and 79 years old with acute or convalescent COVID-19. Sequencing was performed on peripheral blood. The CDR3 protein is CASSLGGLADEQFF. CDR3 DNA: TGTGCCAGCAGTTTAGGGGGACTAGCTGATGAGCAGTTCTTC.